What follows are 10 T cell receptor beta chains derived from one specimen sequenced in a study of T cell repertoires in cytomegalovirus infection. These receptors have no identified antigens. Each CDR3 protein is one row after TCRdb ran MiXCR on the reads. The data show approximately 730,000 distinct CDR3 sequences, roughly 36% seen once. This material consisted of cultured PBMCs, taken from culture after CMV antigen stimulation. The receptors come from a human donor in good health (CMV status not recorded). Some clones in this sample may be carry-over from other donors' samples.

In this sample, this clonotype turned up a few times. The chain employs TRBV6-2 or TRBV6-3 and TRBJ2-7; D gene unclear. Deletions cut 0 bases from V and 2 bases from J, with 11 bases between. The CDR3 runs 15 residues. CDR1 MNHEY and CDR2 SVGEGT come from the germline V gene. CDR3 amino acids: CASSYSTGGPYEQYF. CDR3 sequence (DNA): TGTGCCAGCAGTTACTCGACGGGCGGTCCCTACGAGCAGTACTTC.

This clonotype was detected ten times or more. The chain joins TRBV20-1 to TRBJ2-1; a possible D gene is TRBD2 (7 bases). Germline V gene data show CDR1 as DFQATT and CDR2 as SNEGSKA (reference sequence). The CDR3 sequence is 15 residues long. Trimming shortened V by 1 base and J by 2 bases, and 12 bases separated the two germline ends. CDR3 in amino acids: CSARVEGGPYNEQFF. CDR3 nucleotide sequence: TGCAGTGCTAGAGTTGAGGGGGGGCCCTACAATGAGCAGTTCTTC.

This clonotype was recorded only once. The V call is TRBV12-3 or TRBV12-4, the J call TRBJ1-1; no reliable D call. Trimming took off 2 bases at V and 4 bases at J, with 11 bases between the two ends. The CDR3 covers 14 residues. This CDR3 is CASSLKGASTEAFF. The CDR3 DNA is TGTGCCAGCAGTTTAAAGGGTGCTAGCACTGAAGCTTTCTTT.

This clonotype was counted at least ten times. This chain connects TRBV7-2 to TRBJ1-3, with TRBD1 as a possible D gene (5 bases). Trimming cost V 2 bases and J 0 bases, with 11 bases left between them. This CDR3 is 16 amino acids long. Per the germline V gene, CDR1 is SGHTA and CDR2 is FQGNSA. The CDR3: CASSLIDSRSGNTIYF. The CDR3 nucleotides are TGTGCCAGCAGCTTAATAGACAGCCGCTCTGGAAACACCATATATTTT.

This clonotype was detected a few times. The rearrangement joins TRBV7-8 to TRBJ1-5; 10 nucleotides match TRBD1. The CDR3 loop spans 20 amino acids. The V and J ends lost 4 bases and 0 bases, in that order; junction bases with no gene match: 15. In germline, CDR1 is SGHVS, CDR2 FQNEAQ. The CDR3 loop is CASSSGPRDRGRISNQPQHF. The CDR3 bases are TGTGCCAGCAGCTCTGGACCGAGGGACAGGGGCCGAATTAGCAATCAGCCCCAGCATTTT.

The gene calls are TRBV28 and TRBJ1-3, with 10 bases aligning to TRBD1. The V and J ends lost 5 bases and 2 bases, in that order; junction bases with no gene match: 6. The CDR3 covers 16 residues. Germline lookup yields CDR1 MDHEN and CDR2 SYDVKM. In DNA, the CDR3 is TGTGCCAGCAGTCCGGGACAGGGGACTACTGGAAACACCATATATTTT. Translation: CASSPGQGTTGNTIYF.

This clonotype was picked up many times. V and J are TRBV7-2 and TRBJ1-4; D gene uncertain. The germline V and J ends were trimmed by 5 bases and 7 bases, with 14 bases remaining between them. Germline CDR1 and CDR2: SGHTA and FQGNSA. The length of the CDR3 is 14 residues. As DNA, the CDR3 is TGTGCCAGCAGCCGTGCCCCGCGGGTTGAAAAACTGTTTTTT. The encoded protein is CASSRAPRVEKLFF. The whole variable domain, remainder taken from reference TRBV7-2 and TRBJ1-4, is GAGVSQSPSNKVTEKGKDVELRCDPISGHTALYWYRQSLGQGLEFLIYFQGNSAPDKSGLPSDRFSAERTGGSVSTLTIQRTQQEDSAVYLCASSRAPRVEKLFFGSGTQLSVL.

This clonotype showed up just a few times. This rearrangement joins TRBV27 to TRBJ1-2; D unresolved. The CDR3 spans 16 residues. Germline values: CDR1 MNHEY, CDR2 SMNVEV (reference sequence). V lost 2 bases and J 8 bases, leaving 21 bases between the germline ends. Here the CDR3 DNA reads TGTGCCAGCAGTTTAACGGGTGTGAGACGCAGGAGGGGCTACACCTTC. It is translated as CASSLTGVRRRRGYTF.

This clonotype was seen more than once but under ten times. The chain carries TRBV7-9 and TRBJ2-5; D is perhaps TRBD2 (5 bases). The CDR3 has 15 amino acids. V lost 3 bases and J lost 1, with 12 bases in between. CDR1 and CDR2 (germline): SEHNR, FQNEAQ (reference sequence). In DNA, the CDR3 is TGTGCCAGCAGCTTCGCCGGCGGAGGCCAAGAGACCCAGTACTTC. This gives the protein CASSFAGGGQETQYF.

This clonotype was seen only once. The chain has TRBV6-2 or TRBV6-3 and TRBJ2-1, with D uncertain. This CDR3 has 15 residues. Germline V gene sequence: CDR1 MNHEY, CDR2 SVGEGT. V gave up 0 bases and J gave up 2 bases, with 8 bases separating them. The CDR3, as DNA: TGTGCCAGCAGTTACTCGCGCACAGCCTACAATGAGCAGTTCTTC. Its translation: CASSYSRTAYNEQFF.